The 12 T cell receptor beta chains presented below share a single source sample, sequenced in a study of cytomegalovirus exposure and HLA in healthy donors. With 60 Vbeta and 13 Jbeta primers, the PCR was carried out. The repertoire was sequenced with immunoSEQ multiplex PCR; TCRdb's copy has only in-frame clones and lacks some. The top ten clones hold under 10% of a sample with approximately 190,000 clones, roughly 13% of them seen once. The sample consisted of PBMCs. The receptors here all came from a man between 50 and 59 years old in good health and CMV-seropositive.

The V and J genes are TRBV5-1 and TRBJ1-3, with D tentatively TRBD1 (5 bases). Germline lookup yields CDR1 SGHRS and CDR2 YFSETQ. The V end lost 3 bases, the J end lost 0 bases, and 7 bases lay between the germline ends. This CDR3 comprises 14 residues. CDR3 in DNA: TGCGCCAGCAGCTCGACAGTCTCTGGAAACACCATATATTTT. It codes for CASSSTVSGNTIYF.

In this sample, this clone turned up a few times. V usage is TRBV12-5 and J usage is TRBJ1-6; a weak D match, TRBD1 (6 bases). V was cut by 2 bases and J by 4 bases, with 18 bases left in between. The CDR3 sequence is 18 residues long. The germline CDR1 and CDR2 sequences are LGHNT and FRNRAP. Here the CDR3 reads CASGLSWNGQNYNSPLHF. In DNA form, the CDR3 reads TGTGCTAGTGGTTTGAGTTGGAACGGACAGAATTATAATTCACCCCTCCACTTT.

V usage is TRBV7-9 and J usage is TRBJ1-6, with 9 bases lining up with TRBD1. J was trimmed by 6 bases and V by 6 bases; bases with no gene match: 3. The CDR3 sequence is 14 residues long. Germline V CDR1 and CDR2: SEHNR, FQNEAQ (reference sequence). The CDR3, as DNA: TGTGCCAGCAGAACGACAGGGGGTAATTCACCCCTCCACTTT. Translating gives CASRTTGGNSPLHF.

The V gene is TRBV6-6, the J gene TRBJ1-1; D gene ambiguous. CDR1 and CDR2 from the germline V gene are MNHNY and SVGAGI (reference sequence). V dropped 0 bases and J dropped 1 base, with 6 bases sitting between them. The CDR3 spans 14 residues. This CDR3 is CASSYSSKNTEAFF. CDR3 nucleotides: TGTGCCAGCAGTTACTCGAGTAAGAACACTGAAGCTTTCTTT.

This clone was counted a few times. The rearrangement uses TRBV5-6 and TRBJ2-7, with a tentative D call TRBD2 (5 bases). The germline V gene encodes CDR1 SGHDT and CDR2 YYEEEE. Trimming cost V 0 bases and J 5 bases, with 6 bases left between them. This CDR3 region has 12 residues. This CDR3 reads CASSLVGDEQYF. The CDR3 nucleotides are TGTGCCAGCAGCTTGGTGGGAGACGAGCAGTACTTC.

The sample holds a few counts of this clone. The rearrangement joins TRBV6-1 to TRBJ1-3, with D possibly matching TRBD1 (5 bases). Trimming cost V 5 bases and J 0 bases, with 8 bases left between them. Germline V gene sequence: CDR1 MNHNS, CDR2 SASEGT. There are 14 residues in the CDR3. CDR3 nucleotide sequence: TGTGCCAGCAGTCCAGGGTTCTCTGGAAACACCATATATTTT. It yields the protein CASSPGFSGNTIYF.

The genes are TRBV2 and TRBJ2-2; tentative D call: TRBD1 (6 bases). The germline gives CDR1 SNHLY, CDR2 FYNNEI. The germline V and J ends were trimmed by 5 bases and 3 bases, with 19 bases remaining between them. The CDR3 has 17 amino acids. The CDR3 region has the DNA TGTGCCAGCAGTCCCGCGACAGGATTAACGTACACCGGGGAGCTGTTTTTT. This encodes CASSPATGLTYTGELFF.

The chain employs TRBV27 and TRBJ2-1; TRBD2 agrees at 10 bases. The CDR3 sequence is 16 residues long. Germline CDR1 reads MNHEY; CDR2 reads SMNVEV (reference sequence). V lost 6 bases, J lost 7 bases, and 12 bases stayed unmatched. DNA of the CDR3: TGTGCCAGCAGAATATTAACTAGCGGGGATCTTAATGAGCAGTTCTTC. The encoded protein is CASRILTSGDLNEQFF.

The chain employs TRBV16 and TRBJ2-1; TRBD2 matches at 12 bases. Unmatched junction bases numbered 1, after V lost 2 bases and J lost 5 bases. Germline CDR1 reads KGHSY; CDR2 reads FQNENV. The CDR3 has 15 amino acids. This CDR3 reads CASSQRLAGDNEQFF. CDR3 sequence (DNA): TGTGCCAGCAGCCAACGACTAGCGGGGGACAATGAGCAGTTCTTC. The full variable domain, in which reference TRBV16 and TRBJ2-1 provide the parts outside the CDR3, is GEEVAQTPKHLVRGEGQKAKLYCAPIKGHSYVFWYQQVLKNEFKFLISFQNENVFDETGMPKERFSAKCLPNSPCSLEIQATKLEDSAVYFCASSQRLAGDNEQFFGPGTRLTVL.

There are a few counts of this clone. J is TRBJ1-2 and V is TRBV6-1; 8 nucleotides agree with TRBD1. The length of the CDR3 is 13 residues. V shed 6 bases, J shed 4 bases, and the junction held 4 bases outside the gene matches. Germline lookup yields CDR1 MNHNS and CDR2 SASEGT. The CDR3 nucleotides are TGTGCCAGCAGACTACAGGGGGGCTATGGCTACACCTTC. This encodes CASRLQGGYGYTF.

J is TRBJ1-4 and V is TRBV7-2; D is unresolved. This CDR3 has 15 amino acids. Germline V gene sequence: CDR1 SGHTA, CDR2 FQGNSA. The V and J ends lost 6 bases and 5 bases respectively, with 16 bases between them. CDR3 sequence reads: CASRPTREPNEKLFF. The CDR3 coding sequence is TGTGCCAGCAGACCCACACGGGAGCCGAATGAAAAACTGTTTTTT. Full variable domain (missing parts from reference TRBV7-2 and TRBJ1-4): GAGVSQSPSNKVTEKGKDVELRCDPISGHTALYWYRQSLGQGLEFLIYFQGNSAPDKSGLPSDRFSAERTGGSVSTLTIQRTQQEDSAVYLCASRPTREPNEKLFFGSGTQLSVL.

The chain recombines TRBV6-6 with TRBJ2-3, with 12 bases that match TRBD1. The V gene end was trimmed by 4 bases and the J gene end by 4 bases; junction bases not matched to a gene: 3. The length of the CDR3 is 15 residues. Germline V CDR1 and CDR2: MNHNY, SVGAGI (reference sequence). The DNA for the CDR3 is TGTGCCAGCAGTTGGGACAGGGGGCGGGCAGATACGCAGTATTTT. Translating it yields CASSWDRGRADTQYF.